In its sample, the clone carrying this T cell receptor (beta chain) was seen a few times. Its antigen is not identified. A single record per CDR3 protein comes from TCRdb applying MiXCR to the RT-PCR reads. The table includes under 800,000 distinct CDR3 sequences, about 15% detected once. The data were taken from a study of response to subunit inactivated influenza vaccine. Broader study findings: Authors proposed each seasonal influenza vaccination draws in few new T cells.

This CDR3 region has 16 residues. The germline gives CDR1 SQVTM, CDR2 ANQGSEA. Trimming at V came to 4 bases and at J to 3 bases, leaving 9 bases not matched to a gene. This specimen was PBMCs from blood, taken 14 days before vaccination. This TCR was recovered from a man aged 50 to 60 who received an inactivated influenza vaccine. The V gene is TRBV29-1, the J gene TRBJ2-2; 9 bases line up with TRBD1. CDR3 nucleotide sequence: TGCAGCGTTGTGTACAGGGGGCCTCCTTACACCGGGGAGCTGTTTTTT. It specifies CSVVYRGPPYTGELFF.